This T cell receptor beta chain was sequenced for a study of regulatory T cells in long-lasting Graves disease. Germline V gene data show CDR1 as MNHNS and CDR2 as SASEGT. V shed 6 bases and J shed 8 bases, with 13 bases lying between them. The CDR3 contains 13 residues. Time point specified: newly diagnosed GD, antithyroid drugs for less than 3 months. From PBMCs, RNA was extracted and then used to make the TCR library. This clonotype occurred many times. HTBI primers from iRepertoire and Arm-PCR of CDR3 regions yielded the TCR beta libraries. TCRdb recomputed calls from the multiplex PCR reads with MiXCR, one row per CDR3 protein. The sample shows approximately 310,000 distinct CDR3 sequences, 18% of them seen only once.

The sequencing used peripheral blood mononuclear cells (PBMCs), collected at new diagnosis, from a patient treated with antithyroid drugs. The chain carries TRBV6-1 and TRBJ1-4, with D possibly being TRBD1 (5 bases). The source is a female donor with Graves disease. The CDR3, as DNA: TGTGCCAGCAGAGATGGGACGGGAGAAAAACTGTTTTTT. It translates to CASRDGTGEKLFF.